These 31 T cell receptor beta chains share one sample of origin, sequenced in a study of cytomegalovirus exposure and HLA in healthy donors. Sequenced by immunoSEQ multiplex PCR; TCRdb stores in-frame clones only, minus some. In the table there are some 210,000 clones, 83% of which are singletons. Sample: PBMCs. These receptors came from a woman under 30 in good health and CMV-seronegative.

The chain uses TRBV27 and TRBJ1-6; D remains ambiguous. The CDR3 contains 15 residues. The germline V gene has CDR1 MNHEY and CDR2 SMNVEV (reference sequence). Trimming removed 5 bases at V and 11 bases at J, with 19 bases between. CDR3 in amino acids: CASSPPRVYGTPLHF. CDR3 bases: TGTGCCAGCAGTCCGCCCCGGGTTTACGGTACACCCCTCCACTTT.

This clone has only a few counts. The V call is TRBV7-9, the J call TRBJ2-3; no reliable D call. V lost 6 bases, J lost 4 bases, and 8 bases lay in between. The length of the CDR3 is 12 residues. Germline loops: CDR1 SEHNR, CDR2 FQNEAQ (reference sequence). The CDR3, as DNA: TGTGCCAGCAGTTCCACAGCAGATACGCAGTATTTT. This encodes CASSSTADTQYF.

V is TRBV27 and J is TRBJ2-1, with a weak D call TRBD2 (5 bases). Germline CDR1 MNHEY, CDR2 SMNVEV (reference sequence). CDR3 length: 17 amino acids. Trimming removed 5 bases at V and 0 bases at J, with 17 bases between. CDR3 DNA: TGTGCCAGCAGTCTTCTTCCAAGGGAGAGCTCCTACAATGAGCAGTTCTTC. It specifies CASSLLPRESSYNEQFF.

The DNA of the CDR3 is TGTGCCAGCAACGGACCGTCGAACACCATATATTTT. It is translated as CASNGPSNTIYF. The rearrangement joins TRBV28 to TRBJ1-3; D not certain. Germline CDR1 reads MDHEN; CDR2 reads SYDVKM. The CDR3 sequence is 12 residues long. Trimming left V 7 bases short and J 7 bases short, with 11 bases between.

This sequence joins TRBV9 and TRBJ1-2, with 10 bases fitting TRBD1. Trimming removed 3 bases from V and 4 bases from J; junction bases left unmatched: 6. This CDR3 is 15 amino acids long. The germline V gene has CDR1 SGDLS and CDR2 YYNGEE. As DNA, the CDR3 is TGTGCCAGCAGCGGGGCGGGACAGGGGAGCTATGGCTACACCTTC. Amino acids: CASSGAGQGSYGYTF.

The J gene is TRBJ1-5, the V gene TRBV18, with D tentatively TRBD1 (6 bases). The length of the CDR3 is 14 residues. The V end was cut by 3 bases, the J end by 0 bases, with 6 bases between. Germline V gene sequence: CDR1 KGHSH, CDR2 LQKENI. The CDR3 loop reads CASSPDSSNQPQHF. CDR3 in DNA: TGTGCCAGCTCACCGGACAGTAGCAATCAGCCCCAGCATTTT.

The chain uses TRBV6-1 and TRBJ1-3; 8 positions agree with TRBD1. The CDR3 is 13 amino acids. Germline trimming cut 7 bases from V and 4 bases from J; bases unmatched to any gene: 3. Germline V CDR1 and CDR2: MNHNS, SASEGT. The CDR3 is CASTGTGGNTIYF. In DNA form, the CDR3 reads TGTGCCAGCACCGGGACAGGCGGAAACACCATATATTTT.

The CDR3 nucleotides read TGTGCCAGCAGTGGTCTCGGGGGGGATAGCAATCAGCCCCAGCATTTT. Its translation is CASSGLGGDSNQPQHF. This chain connects TRBV2 to TRBJ1-5, with a tentative D call TRBD1 (5 bases). Looked up from germline, CDR1 is SNHLY and CDR2 is FYNNEI. V lost 4 bases and J lost 0, with 13 bases in between. The CDR3 contains 16 residues.

V and J are TRBV15 and TRBJ2-7; D is unresolved. The germline gives CDR1 LNHNV, CDR2 YYDKDF (reference sequence). Trimming took 4 bases from V and 1 from J, leaving 8 bases between them. The CDR3 runs to 13 residues. The CDR3 DNA reads as TGTGCCACCAGCACGGAAAGATCCTACGAGCAGTACTTC. It encodes CATSTERSYEQYF.

This chain connects TRBV25-1 to TRBJ1-4; D remains ambiguous. The CDR3 loop spans 14 amino acids. The germline V and J ends were trimmed by 5 bases and 8 bases, with 15 bases remaining between them. Per the germline V gene, CDR1 is MGHDK and CDR2 is SYGVNS. CDR3 sequence (DNA): TGTGCCAGCAGTAACCGGGCCAGAGGGGAAAAACTGTTTTTT. This translates into CASSNRARGEKLFF.

This clone was observed a handful of times. The chain carries TRBV7-8 and TRBJ1-3; D remains unclear. CDR3 length: 16 residues. Trimming pared 1 base from V and 1 base from J, leaving 11 bases between. Germline CDR1 SGHVS, CDR2 FQNEAQ. In DNA, the CDR3 is TGTGCCAGCAGCTTAGTAGTGGGAACGTCTGGAAACACCATATATTTT. Its protein is CASSLVVGTSGNTIYF.

The J gene is TRBJ2-1, the V gene TRBV5-5, with no clear D. CDR1 and CDR2 from the germline V gene are SGHKS and YYEKEE (reference sequence). V lost 0 bases to trimming and J lost 8 bases, with 9 bases between them. This CDR3 is 13 amino acids long. The CDR3 here is CASSLEAVYEQFF. CDR3 sequence (DNA): TGTGCCAGCAGCTTGGAAGCCGTCTATGAGCAGTTCTTC.

The chain combines TRBV9 with TRBJ1-4, with D unresolved. With 2 bases removed from V and 0 bases from J, the gap between germline ends came to 17 bases. In germline, CDR1 is SGDLS, CDR2 YYNGEE. This CDR3 spans 18 amino acids. The CDR3: CASSVFSGLHATNEKLFF. Here the CDR3 DNA reads TGTGCCAGCAGCGTGTTTTCGGGCCTCCATGCAACTAATGAAAAACTGTTTTTT.

The chain carries TRBV6-5 and TRBJ1-6, with 7 nucleotides matching TRBD1. Trimming at V came to 4 bases and at J to 13 bases, leaving 7 bases not matched to a gene. Germline V CDR1 and CDR2: MNHEY, SVGAGI. The CDR3 covers 13 residues. The DNA for the CDR3 is TGTGCCAGCAGTTCCACGACAGGGAGTCCCCTCCACTTT. This translates into CASSSTTGSPLHF.

A remark on this clone: Other DNA sequences in this sample translate to the same CDR3. The CDR3: CASSLAGGSSYEQYF. The CDR3 bases are TGCGCCAGCAGCTTGGCCGGGGGAAGCTCCTACGAGCAGTACTTC. This chain uses TRBV5-1 with TRBJ2-7; D is possibly TRBD2 (6 bases). The CDR3 is 15 residues long. The V gene's germline CDR1 is SGHRS and CDR2 YFSETQ. Between the trimmed V and J ends, which lost 0 bases and 0 bases, there was a span of 10 bases.

The chain links TRBV6-1 to TRBJ1-1; TRBD1 might be the D (5 bases). The CDR3 consists of 12 residues. Germline CDR1 reads MNHNS; CDR2 reads SASEGT. Deletions cut 6 bases from V and 4 bases from J, with 9 bases between. CDR3 in amino acids: CASSPGFTEAFF. DNA for the CDR3: TGTGCCAGCAGCCCAGGGTTCACTGAAGCTTTCTTT.

The rearrangement uses TRBV7-9 and TRBJ2-2; D is uncertain. CDR1 and CDR2 from the germline V gene are SEHNR and FQNEAQ (reference sequence). The CDR3 spans 14 residues. V was clipped by 3 bases and J by 0 bases, with 5 bases between them. CDR3 nucleotides: TGTGCCAGCAGCTTTATGACGAACACCGGGGAGCTGTTTTTT. Protein: CASSFMTNTGELFF. Full variable domain (outside the CDR3, taken from reference TRBV7-9 and TRBJ2-2): DTGVSQNPRHKITKRGQNVTFRCDPISEHNRLYWYRQTLGQGPEFLTYFQNEAQLEKSRLLSDRFSAERPKGSFSTLEIQRTEQGDSAMYLCASSFMTNTGELFFGEGSRLTVL.

V gene TRBV7-3 combines with J gene TRBJ2-1, with 8 bases fitting TRBD2. Germline lookup yields CDR1 SGHTA and CDR2 FQGTGA. V trimming: 5 bases; J trimming: 2 bases; junction bases outside the gene matches: 8. This CDR3 is 16 amino acids long. CDR3 nucleotides: TGTGCCAGCAGCGGGAACGCGGGGGGCACCTACAATGAGCAGTTCTTC. The encoded protein is CASSGNAGGTYNEQFF. Full variable domain (missing parts from reference TRBV7-3 and TRBJ2-1): GAGVSQTPSNKVTEKGKYVELRCDPISGHTALYWYRQSLGQGPEFLIYFQGTGAADDSGLPNDRFFAVRPEGSVSTLKIQRTERGDSAVYLCASSGNAGGTYNEQFFGPGTRLTVL.

This clone was observed a handful of times. The rearrangement joins TRBV18 to TRBJ2-7, with TRBD1 identical over 7 bases. This CDR3 has 14 residues. Per the germline V gene, CDR1 is KGHSH and CDR2 is LQKENI. The V gene end was trimmed by 6 bases and the J gene end by 2 bases; junction bases not matched to a gene: 7. CDR3 sequence (DNA): TGTGCCAGCTCCCTTTGGGGACAGACCTACGAGCAGTACTTC. It translates to CASSLWGQTYEQYF.

The V and J genes are TRBV28 and TRBJ2-1; D is possibly TRBD1 or TRBD2 (7 bases each). This CDR3 has 18 amino acids. Between the trimmed V and J ends, which lost 1 base and 0 bases, there was a span of 16 bases. Germline V gives CDR1 MDHEN, CDR2 SYDVKM. The CDR3, as DNA: TGTGCCAGCAGTTTATCTCCGTGGGAGGGGGCCTCCTACAATGAGCAGTTCTTC. This gives the protein CASSLSPWEGASYNEQFF.

The rearrangement joins TRBV27 to TRBJ2-1, with 8 bases lining up with TRBD2. With 8 bases clipped from V and 2 bases from J, the junction kept 14 bases outside the gene matches. CDR1 is MNHEY, CDR2 SMNVEV, per germline (reference sequence). CDR3 length equals 17 residues. CDR3 in amino acids: CASLSRGGGGAYNEQFF. The CDR3 bases are TGTGCCAGCTTATCCCGGGGGGGAGGCGGCGCCTACAATGAGCAGTTCTTC.

In its sample, this clone was seen a few times. The rearrangement uses TRBV10-1 and TRBJ1-6; the D is unclear. Germline V gene sequence: CDR1 WNHNN, CDR2 SYGVQD (reference sequence). Trimming took 3 bases from V and 10 from J, leaving 10 bases between them. The CDR3 is made up of 13 amino acids. CDR3 DNA sequence: TGCGCCAGCAGTGATTACCTTGGCTCACCCCTCCACTTT. It specifies CASSDYLGSPLHF.

This chain links TRBV7-9 with TRBJ1-5; the D is unclear. CDR1 is SEHNR, CDR2 FQNEAQ, per germline (reference sequence). Trimming cost V 5 bases and J 9 bases, with 14 bases left between them. CDR3 size: 13 residues. CDR3 bases: TGTGCCAGCAGCCCGGACCGGGAGGGGCCCCAGCATTTT. Translating it yields CASSPDREGPQHF.

This clone was seen a few times. The chain has TRBV2 and TRBJ1-1; TRBD1 is a possible D gene (6 bases). The CDR3 spans 12 residues. V lost 6 bases and J 5 bases, leaving 10 bases between the germline ends. Germline V lookup: CDR1 SNHLY, CDR2 FYNNEI. The CDR3: CASRLTGTEAFF. As DNA, the CDR3 is TGTGCCAGCAGGCTCACAGGGACTGAAGCTTTCTTT. The variable domain in full, with the rest retrieved from reference TRBV2 and TRBJ1-1, is EPEVTQTPSHQVTQMGQEVILRCVPISNHLYFYWYRQILGQKVEFLVSFYNNEISEKSEIFDDQFSVERPDGSNFTLKIRSTKLEDSAMYFCASRLTGTEAFFGQGTRLTVV.

This clone has a single count. The V gene is TRBV15, the J gene TRBJ1-3; D not resolved. Germline V lookup: CDR1 LNHNV, CDR2 YYDKDF (reference sequence). Trimming took 0 bases from V and 2 from J, leaving 8 bases between them. This CDR3 contains 15 residues. In nucleotides, the CDR3 is TGTGCCACCAGCAGAGATTCGGGAGCTGGAAACACCATATATTTT. This encodes CATSRDSGAGNTIYF.

V gene TRBV4-2 combines with J gene TRBJ1-2; unclear D gene. CDR1 is LGHNA and CDR2 is YNFKEQ in the germline V gene. Trimming removed 1 base at V and 8 bases at J, with 11 bases between. The CDR3 length is 13 residues. The chain's CDR3 is CASSQARPAGYTF. The CDR3 region has the DNA TGTGCCAGCAGCCAAGCCAGACCCGCGGGCTACACCTTC.

The chain links TRBV4-1 to TRBJ1-2; the match to TRBD1 covers 7 bases. Trimming at V came to 6 bases and at J to 4 bases, leaving 11 bases not matched to a gene. Germline V gene lookup returns CDR1 MGHRA and CDR2 YSYEKL. The CDR3 sequence is 15 residues long. CDR3 DNA: TGCGCCAGCAGTCGGAACACAGGGGCCAGCTATGGCTACACCTTC. Encoded protein: CASSRNTGASYGYTF.

The CDR3 sequence is CASSTRTGALNQPQHF. Here the CDR3 DNA reads TGTGCCAGTAGTACCCGCACAGGGGCCCTAAATCAGCCCCAGCATTTT. V is TRBV19 and J is TRBJ1-5; the match to TRBD1 covers 7 bases. V lost 4 bases and J lost 4; bases outside the gene matches: 10. The CDR3 consists of 16 residues. Germline V gives CDR1 LNHDA, CDR2 SQIVND (reference sequence). The variable domain in full, with the rest retrieved from reference TRBV19 and TRBJ1-5, is DGGITQSPKYLFRKEGQNVTLSCEQNLNHDAMYWYRQDPGQGLRLIYYSQIVNDFQKGDIAEGYSVSREKKESFPLTVTSAQKNPTAFYLCASSTRTGALNQPQHFGDGTRLSIL.

CDR3 residues: CASSYSGGRTDTQYF. Here the CDR3 DNA reads TGTGCCAGCAGTTACAGCGGGGGGCGCACAGATACGCAGTATTTT. The chain recombines TRBV5-6 with TRBJ2-3, with 9 bases matching TRBD2. Unmatched junction bases numbered 5, after V lost 5 bases and J lost 1 base. CDR3 length: 15 amino acids. The germline CDR1 and CDR2 sequences are SGHDT and YYEEEE.

V usage is TRBV27 and J usage is TRBJ2-7, with 10 bases aligning to TRBD2. V dropped 5 bases and J dropped 4; count of bases not matched to a gene: 11. This CDR3 is 16 amino acids long. CDR1 and CDR2 (germline): MNHEY, SMNVEV (reference sequence). The CDR3 reads CASSPKASGSLYEQYF. The CDR3, as DNA: TGTGCCAGCAGTCCCAAAGCTAGCGGGAGTCTTTACGAGCAGTACTTC.

The chain uses TRBV5-1 and TRBJ2-5; 10 bases agree with TRBD2. The V gene's germline CDR1 is SGHRS and CDR2 YFSETQ. V lost 2 bases, J lost 5 bases, and 9 bases stayed unmatched. CDR3 size: 16 residues. CDR3 bases: TGCGCCAGCAGCTTAGCGCCTAGCGGGAGCGGGGAGACCCAGTACTTC. It translates to CASSLAPSGSGETQYF. The variable domain in full, completed from reference TRBV5-1 and TRBJ2-5, reads KAGVTQTPRYLIKTRGQQVTLSCSPISGHRSVSWYQQTPGQGLQFLFEYFSETQRNKGNFPGRFSGRQFSNSRSEMNVSTLELGDSALYLCASSLAPSGSGETQYFGPGTRLLVL.